This TCR beta chain was captured in a study of CD8+ T cells in alopecia areata. Study-wide points: Although TCR sharing was seen in mice, sharing across patients was less clear, possibly for HLA-related reasons.

PBMCs, the starting material, were the source of sorted CD4+ and CD8+ T cells. Reverse transcription of extracted RNA yielded cDNA, which provided the sequencing template. Measured with immunoSEQ multiplex PCR; TCRdb has only the in-frame clones, and not every one. In the table there are roughly 250,000 clones, roughly 69% of which are singletons. On this clone: Its antigen is not known.

The CDR3 length is 14 residues. V is TRBV21-1 and J is TRBJ2-3; the D call in the table, TRBD2, was not verified against the DNA. TRBV21-1 is tagged as a pseudogene. This material consisted of CD4+ T cells sorted from blood, taken at week 0. This clonotype was obtained from a human donor with alopecia areata. CDR3 coding DNA: TGTGCCAGCAGACGGGGGGCCCCGGGAGATACGCAGTATTTT. It encodes CASRRGAPGDTQYF.